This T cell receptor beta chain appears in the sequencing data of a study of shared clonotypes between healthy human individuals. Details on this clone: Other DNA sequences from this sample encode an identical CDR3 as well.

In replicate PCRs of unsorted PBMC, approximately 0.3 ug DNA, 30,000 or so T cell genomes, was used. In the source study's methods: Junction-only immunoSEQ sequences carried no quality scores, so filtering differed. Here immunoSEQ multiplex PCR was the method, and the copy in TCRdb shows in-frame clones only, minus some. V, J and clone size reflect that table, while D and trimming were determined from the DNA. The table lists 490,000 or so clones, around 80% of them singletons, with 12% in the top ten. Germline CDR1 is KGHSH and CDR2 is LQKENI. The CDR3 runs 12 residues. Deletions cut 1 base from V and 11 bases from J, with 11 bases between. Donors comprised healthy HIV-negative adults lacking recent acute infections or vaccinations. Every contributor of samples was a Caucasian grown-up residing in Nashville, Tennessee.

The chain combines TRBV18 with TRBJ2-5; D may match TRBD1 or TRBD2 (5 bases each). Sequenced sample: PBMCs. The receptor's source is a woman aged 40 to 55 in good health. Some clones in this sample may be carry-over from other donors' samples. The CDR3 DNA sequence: TGTGCCAGCTCACCACGAGTGGGGGAGCAGTACTTC. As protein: CASSPRVGEQYF.